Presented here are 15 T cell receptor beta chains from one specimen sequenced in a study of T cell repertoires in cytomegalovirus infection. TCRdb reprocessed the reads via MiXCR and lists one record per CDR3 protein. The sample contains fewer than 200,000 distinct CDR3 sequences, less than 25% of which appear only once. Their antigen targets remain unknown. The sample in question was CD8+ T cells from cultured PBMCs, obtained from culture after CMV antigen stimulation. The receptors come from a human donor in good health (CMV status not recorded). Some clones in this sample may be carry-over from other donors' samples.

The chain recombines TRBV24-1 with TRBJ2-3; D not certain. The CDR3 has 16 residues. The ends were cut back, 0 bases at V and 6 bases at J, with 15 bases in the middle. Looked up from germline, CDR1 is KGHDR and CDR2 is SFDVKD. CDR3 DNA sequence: TGTGCCACCAGTGATTTGCCCCAGGAACTGGGGGATACGCAGTATTTT. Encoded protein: CATSDLPQELGDTQYF.

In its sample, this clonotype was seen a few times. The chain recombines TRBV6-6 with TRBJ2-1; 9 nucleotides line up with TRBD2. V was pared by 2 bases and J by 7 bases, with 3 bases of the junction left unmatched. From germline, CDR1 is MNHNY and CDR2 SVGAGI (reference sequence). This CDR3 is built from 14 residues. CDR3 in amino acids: CASSYGGLANEQFF. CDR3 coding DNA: TGTGCCAGCAGTTACGGTGGACTAGCGAATGAGCAGTTCTTC.

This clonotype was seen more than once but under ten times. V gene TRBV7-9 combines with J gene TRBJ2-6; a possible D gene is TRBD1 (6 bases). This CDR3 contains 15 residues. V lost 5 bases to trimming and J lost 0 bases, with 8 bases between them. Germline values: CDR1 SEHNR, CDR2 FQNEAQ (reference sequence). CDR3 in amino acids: CASSVDSSGANVLTF. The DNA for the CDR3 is TGTGCCAGCAGCGTGGACAGCTCTGGGGCCAACGTCCTGACTTTC.

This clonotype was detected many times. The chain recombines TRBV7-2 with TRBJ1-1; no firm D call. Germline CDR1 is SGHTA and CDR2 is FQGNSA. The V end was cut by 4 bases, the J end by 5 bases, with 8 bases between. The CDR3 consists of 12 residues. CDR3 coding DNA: TGTGCCAGCAGCTCGGGTGGGACTGAAGCTTTCTTT. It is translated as CASSSGGTEAFF.

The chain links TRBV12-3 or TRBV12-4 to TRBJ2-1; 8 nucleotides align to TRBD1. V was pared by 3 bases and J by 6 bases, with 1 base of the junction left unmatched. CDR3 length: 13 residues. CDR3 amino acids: CASSFRGPNEQFF. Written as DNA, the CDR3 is TGTGCCAGCAGTTTCAGGGGGCCCAATGAGCAGTTCTTC.

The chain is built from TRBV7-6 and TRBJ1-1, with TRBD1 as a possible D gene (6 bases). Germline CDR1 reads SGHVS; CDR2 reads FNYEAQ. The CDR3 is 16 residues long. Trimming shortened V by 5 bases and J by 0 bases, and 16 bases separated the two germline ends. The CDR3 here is CASSRSTGQMNTEAFF. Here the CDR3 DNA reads TGTGCCAGCAGCCGATCCACAGGACAGATGAACACTGAAGCTTTCTTT.

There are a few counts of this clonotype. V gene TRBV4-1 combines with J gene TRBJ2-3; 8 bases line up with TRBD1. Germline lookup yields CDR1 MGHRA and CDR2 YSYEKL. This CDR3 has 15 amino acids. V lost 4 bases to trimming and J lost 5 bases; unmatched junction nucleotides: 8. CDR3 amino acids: CASSPSNRGIDTQYF. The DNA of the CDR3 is TGCGCCAGCAGCCCTTCTAACAGGGGGATAGATACGCAGTATTTT.

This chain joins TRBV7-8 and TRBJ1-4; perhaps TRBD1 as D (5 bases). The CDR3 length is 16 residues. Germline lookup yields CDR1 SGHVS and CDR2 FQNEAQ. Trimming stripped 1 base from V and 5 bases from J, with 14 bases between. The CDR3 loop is CASSLVIQAENEKLFF. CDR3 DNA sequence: TGTGCCAGCAGCTTAGTCATACAGGCGGAAAATGAAAAACTGTTTTTT.

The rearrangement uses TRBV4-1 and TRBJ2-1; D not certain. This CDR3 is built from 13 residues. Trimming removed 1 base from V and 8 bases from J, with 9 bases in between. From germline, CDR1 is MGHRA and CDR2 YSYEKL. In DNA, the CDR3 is TGCGCCAGCAGCCAAGTGGGGTTGGATGAGCAGTTCTTC. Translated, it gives CASSQVGLDEQFF.

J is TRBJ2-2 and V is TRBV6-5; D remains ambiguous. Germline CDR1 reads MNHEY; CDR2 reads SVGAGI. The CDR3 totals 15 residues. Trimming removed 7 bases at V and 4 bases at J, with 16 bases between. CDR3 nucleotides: TGTGCCAGCACTACGGACCCGAGTGGCACCGGGGAGCTGTTTTTT. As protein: CASTTDPSGTGELFF.

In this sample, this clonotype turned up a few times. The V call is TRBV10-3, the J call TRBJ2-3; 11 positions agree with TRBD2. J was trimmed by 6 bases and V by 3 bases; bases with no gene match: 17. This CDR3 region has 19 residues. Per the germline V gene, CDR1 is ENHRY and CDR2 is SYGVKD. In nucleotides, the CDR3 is TGTGCCATCAGTGACCCTAGCGGGGGGCAAACGCGGCTAAGGGATACGCAGTATTTT. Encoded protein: CAISDPSGGQTRLRDTQYF.

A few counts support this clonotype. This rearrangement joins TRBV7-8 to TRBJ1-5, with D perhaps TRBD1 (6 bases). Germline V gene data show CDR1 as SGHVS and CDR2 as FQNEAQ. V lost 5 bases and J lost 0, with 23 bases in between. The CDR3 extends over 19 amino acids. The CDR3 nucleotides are TGTGCCAGCAGCCCTACTGGGGGCAGGGACTTTAATAGCAATCAGCCCCAGCATTTT. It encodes CASSPTGGRDFNSNQPQHF. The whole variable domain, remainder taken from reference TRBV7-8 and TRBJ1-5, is GAGVSQSPRYKVAKRGQDVALRCDPISGHVSLFWYQQALGQGPEFLTYFQNEAQLDKSGLPSDRFFAERPEGSVSTLKIQRTQQEDSAVYLCASSPTGGRDFNSNQPQHFGDGTRLSIL.

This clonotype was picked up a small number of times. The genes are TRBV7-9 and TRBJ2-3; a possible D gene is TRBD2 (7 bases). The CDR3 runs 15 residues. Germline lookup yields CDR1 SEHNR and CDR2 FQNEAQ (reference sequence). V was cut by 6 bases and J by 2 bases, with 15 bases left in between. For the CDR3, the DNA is TGTGCCAGCAGAAACAGGGAGGGGGACACAGATACGCAGTATTTT. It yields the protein CASRNREGDTDTQYF.

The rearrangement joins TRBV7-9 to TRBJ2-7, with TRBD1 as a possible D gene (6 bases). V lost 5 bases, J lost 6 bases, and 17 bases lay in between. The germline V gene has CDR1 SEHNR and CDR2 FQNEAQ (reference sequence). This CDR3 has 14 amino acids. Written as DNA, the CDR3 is TGTGCCAGCAGCCCCCCGTACAGGGACCTCGAGCAGTACTTC. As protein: CASSPPYRDLEQYF. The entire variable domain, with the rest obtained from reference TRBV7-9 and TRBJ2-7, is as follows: DTGVSQNPRHKITKRGQNVTFRCDPISEHNRLYWYRQTLGQGPEFLTYFQNEAQLEKSRLLSDRFSAERPKGSFSTLEIQRTEQGDSAMYLCASSPPYRDLEQYFGPGTRLTVT.

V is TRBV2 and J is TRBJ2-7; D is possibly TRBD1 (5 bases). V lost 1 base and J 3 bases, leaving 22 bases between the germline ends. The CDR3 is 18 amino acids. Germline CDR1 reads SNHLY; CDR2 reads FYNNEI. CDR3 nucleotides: TGTGCCAGCAGTGAAGAAAGGCTTGGTGGGGCGGCGATCTACGAGCAGTACTTC. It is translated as CASSEERLGGAAIYEQYF.